This T cell receptor beta chain was recovered during a study of Graves' ophthalmopathy and Graves' hyperthyroidism. Germline-derived CDR1 and CDR2 are DFQATT and SNEGSKA (reference sequence). The CDR3 is 16 amino acids. V lost 1 base, J lost 1 base, and 7 bases stayed unmatched. This clonotype was detected many times. Amplification from RNA transcripts yielded the TCR beta CDR3 regions. An opening RT-PCR round employed HTBI primers and preceded a second-round multiplex PCR. A single record per CDR3 protein comes from TCRdb applying MiXCR to the multiplex PCR reads. The table includes a few hundred thousand distinct CDR3 sequences, about 16% detected once.

V gene TRBV20-1 combines with J gene TRBJ2-7, with 10 bases identical to TRBD1. This clonotype originated in a woman under 30 with stable Graves' hyperthyroidism. The sequencing input was peripheral blood. CDR3 DNA: TGCAGTGCTAGAGCCTCGGGACAGGGGTTATCCTACGAGCAGTACTTC. Amino acids: CSARASGQGLSYEQYF.